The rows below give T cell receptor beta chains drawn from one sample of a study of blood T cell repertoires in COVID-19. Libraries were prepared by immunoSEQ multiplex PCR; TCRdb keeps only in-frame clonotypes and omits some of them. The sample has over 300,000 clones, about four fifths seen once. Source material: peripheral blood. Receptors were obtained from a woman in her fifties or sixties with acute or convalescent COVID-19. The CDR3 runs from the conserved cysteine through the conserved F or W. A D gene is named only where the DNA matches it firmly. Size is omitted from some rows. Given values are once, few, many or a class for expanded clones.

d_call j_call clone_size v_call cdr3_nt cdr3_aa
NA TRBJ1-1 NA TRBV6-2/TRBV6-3 TGTGCCAGCAGTATCAGGGCTGAAGCTTTCTTT CASSIRAEAFF
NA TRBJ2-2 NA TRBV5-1 TGCGCCAGCAGCCTGGGACAACCCACCGGGGAGCTGTTTTTT CASSLGQPTGELFF
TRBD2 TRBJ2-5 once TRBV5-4 TGTGCCAGCAGCTTGGGGAGAGCTAGCGGCGCCCAAGAGACCCAGTACTTC CASSLGRASGAQETQYF
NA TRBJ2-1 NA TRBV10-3 TGTGCCATCAGCATGCAGGACAATGAGCAGTTCTTC CAISMQDNEQFF
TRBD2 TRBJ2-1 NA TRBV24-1 TGTGCCACCAGTGATTTTGCGCGGGGGGACTACAATGAGCAGTTCTTC CATSDFARGDYNEQFF
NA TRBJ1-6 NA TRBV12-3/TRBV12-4 TGTGCCAGCAGTCCATATAATTCACCCCTCCACTTT CASSPYNSPLHF
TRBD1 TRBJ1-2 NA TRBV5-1 TGCGCCAGCAGCTTAAACCAGGGGGCGAATGGCTACACCTTC CASSLNQGANGYTF
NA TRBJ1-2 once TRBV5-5 TGTGCCAGCAGCACGCAGGGAAACTATGGCTACACCTTC CASSTQGNYGYTF
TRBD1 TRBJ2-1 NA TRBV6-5 TGTGCCAGCAGTTCCGACAGGGGGCGAGGGGGCAATGAGCAGTTCTTC CASSSDRGRGGNEQFF
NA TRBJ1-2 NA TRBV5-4 TGTGCCAGCAGCGTCATGGGAAAACCATGGGGGGACTATGGCTACACCTTC CASSVMGKPWGDYGYTF
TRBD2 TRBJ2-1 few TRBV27 TGTGCCAGCAGGCTCCTAGCGGGAGTATGGAATGAGCAGTTCTTC CASRLLAGVWNEQFF
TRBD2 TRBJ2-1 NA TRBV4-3 TGCGCCAGCAGCCAAGCTCTAGCGGACTACAATGAGCAGTTCTTC CASSQALADYNEQFF
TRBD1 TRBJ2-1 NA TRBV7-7 TGTGCCAGCAGTTCCGGGACAGGGTCCTACAATGAGCAGTTCTTC CASSSGTGSYNEQFF
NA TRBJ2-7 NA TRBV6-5 TGTGCCAGCAGTTACTCTATCCGGGGGACCGGCTACGAGCAGTACTTC CASSYSIRGTGYEQYF
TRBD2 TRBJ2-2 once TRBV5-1 TGCGCCAGCAGCCTATGGACTAGCGGGAGGGCCGACACCGGGGAGCTGTTTTTT CASSLWTSGRADTGELFF
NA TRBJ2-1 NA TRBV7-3 TGTGCCAGCAGCGACGGACATTCGAACAATGAGCAGTTCTTC CASSDGHSNNEQFF
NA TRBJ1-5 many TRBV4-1 TGCGCCAGCAGCCAAGACCACGGGGAGCCCCAGCATTTT CASSQDHGEPQHF
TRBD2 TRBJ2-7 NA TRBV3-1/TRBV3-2 TGTGCCACGCGAGCGGGGGGTTCCTACGAGCAGTACTTC CATRAGGSYEQYF
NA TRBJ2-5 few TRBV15 TGTGCCACCAGCAGAGTTTCAGGGGTGGACCAAGAGACCCAGTACTTC CATSRVSGVDQETQYF
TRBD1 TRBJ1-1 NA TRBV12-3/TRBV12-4 TGTGCCAGCAGATCTGGACAGGGGAGGGAAGCTTTCTTT CASRSGQGREAFF
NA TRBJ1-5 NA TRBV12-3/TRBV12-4 TGTGCCAGCAGTTTAGGCGATCAGCCCCAGCATTTT CASSLGDQPQHF
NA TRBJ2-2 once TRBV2 TGTGCCAGCAGTGAAGATGGCAGGGCGAACACCGGGGAGCTGTTTTTT CASSEDGRANTGELFF
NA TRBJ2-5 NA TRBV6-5 TGTGCCAGCAGTTACCAGGAGACCCAGTACTTC CASSYQETQYF
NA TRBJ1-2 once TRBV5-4 TGTGCCAGCAGCTCATTCAGGGACTCCTATGGCTACACCTTC CASSSFRDSYGYTF
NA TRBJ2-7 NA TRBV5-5 TGTGCCAGCAGCTTGAGAGCGACAGTCCTCGGAGAGCAGTACTTC CASSLRATVLGEQYF
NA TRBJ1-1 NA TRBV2 TGTGCCAGCAGTGATCGGGGGTTCACTGAAGCTTTCTTT CASSDRGFTEAFF
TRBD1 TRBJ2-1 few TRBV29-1 TGCAGCGTAGGACAGGGGATTAACAATGAGCAGTTCTTC CSVGQGINNEQFF
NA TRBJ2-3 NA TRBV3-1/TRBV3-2 TGTGCCAGCAGCCAAGCGCGGGATACGCAGTATTTT CASSQARDTQYF
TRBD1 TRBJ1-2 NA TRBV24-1 TGTGCCACCAGTGACCCGGGAACAGGGGACTATGGCTACACCTTC CATSDPGTGDYGYTF
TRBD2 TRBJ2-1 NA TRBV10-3 TGTGCCATCAGTGAATTCGATGGCGGGAGGGCCAATGGTGAGCAGTTCTTC CAISEFDGGRANGEQFF
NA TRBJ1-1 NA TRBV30 TGTGCCTGGAATATCGGGGGGTGGACTGAAGCTTTCTTT CAWNIGGWTEAFF
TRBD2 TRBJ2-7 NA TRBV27 TGTGCCAGCAGTTTCACTAGCGGGAGCTCCTACGAGCAGTACTTC CASSFTSGSSYEQYF
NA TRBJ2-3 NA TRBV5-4 TGTGCCAGCAGCTTGGCGCTAGCAGGAGATACGCAGTATTTT CASSLALAGDTQYF
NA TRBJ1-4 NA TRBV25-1 TGTGCCAGCAGTGCATCGGCGAGGGATGAAAAACTGTTTTTT CASSASARDEKLFF
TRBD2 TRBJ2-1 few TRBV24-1 TGTGCCACCAGTGGCGAGTTAGCGGGAGTCCCCAATGAGCAGTTCTTC CATSGELAGVPNEQFF
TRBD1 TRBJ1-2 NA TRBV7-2 TGTGCCAGCAGCACGGACAGGGGGCTTGGTGGCTACACCTTC CASSTDRGLGGYTF
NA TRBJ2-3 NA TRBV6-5 TGTGCCAGCAGGGCAGGGAACACAGATACGCAGTATTTT CASRAGNTDTQYF
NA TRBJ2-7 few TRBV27 TGTGCCAGCAGGCCAAATGCCCTACTCTCCTACGAGCAGTACTTC CASRPNALLSYEQYF
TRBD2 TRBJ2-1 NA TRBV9 TGTGCCAGCACCCCCGGGGCGGGAGTTTACAATGAGCAGTTCTTC CASTPGAGVYNEQFF
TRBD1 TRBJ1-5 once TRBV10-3 TGTGCCATCGCTTCTACCGGGACAGGGAATCAGCCCCAGCATTTT CAIASTGTGNQPQHF
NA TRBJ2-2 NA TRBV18 TGTGCCAGCTCACCCCCGGAGGGGGCCCAGAACACCGGGGAGCTGTTTTTT CASSPPEGAQNTGELFF
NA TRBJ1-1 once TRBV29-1 TGCAGCGCCCGGGTGAACACTGAAGCTTTCTTT CSARVNTEAFF
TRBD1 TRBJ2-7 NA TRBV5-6 TGTGCCAGCAGCACAATTACCCACGACAGGGGGCAGGGGCAGTACTTC CASSTITHDRGQGQYF
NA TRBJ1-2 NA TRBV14 TGTGCCAGCAGCTCCCGTCAGGGGAACTATGGCTACACCTTC CASSSRQGNYGYTF
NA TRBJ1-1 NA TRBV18 TGTGCCAGCTCACCAAACAGGGATAACGCTGAAGCTTTCTTT CASSPNRDNAEAFF
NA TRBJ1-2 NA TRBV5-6 TGTGCCAGCAGCTTGGATCGGGCAGGGCCTTCTAACTATGGCTACACCTTC CASSLDRAGPSNYGYTF
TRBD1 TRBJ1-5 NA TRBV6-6 TGTGCCAGCAGTTTACAGGGGGGAACAGGGCCCCAGCATTTT CASSLQGGTGPQHF